The clone carrying this T cell receptor (beta chain) showed up just a few times. The target antigen is unknown. The sample belongs to a study of T cell responses to AZD1222 COVID-19 vaccine. The assay was immunoSEQ multiplex PCR, and TCRdb's table has in-frame clones only and misses some. There are roughly 70,000 clones in the sample; around 80% occur only once, and around an eighth lies in the top ten. Study results and limitations: The number of AZD1222 recipients seropositive at baseline was only 6 or 7.

The clonotype comes from an adult who received the AZD1222 COVID-19 vaccine. The sequenced sample was peripheral blood, obtained 28 days after the second AZD1222 dose.

The CDR3 nucleotides are TGTGCCAGCAGCCAATCCAGCAGCAATCAGCCCCAGCATTTT. It encodes CASSQSSSNQPQHF. The rearrangement uses TRBV3-1 (or the pseudogene TRBV3-2) and TRBJ1-5; D gene uncertain. Trimming cost V 2 bases and J 1 base, with 6 bases left between them. The germline CDR1 and CDR2 sequences are LGHDT and YNNKEL (reference sequence). The CDR3 contains 14 residues.